The next 17 T cell receptor beta chains were all read from a single sample in a study of T cell responses to AZD1222 COVID-19 vaccine. Produced via immunoSEQ multiplex PCR; TCRdb's table is partial and in-frame only. The sample contains around 190,000 clones, 90% to 95% of which appear only once. This specimen was peripheral blood, taken 28 days after the second AZD1222 dose. The receptors were gathered from an adult who received the AZD1222 COVID-19 vaccine.

This clone has only one observation. The rearrangement links TRBV7-3 to TRBJ2-1; 7 nucleotides match TRBD2. The germline V gene has CDR1 SGHTA and CDR2 FQGTGA. CDR3 length: 15 amino acids. Germline trimming cut 6 bases from V and 4 bases from J; bases unmatched to any gene: 9. The CDR3 bases are TGTGCCAGCAGTTCCTCGGCGGGAGTATACAATGAGCAGTTCTTC. As protein: CASSSSAGVYNEQFF.

The gene calls are TRBV5-1 and TRBJ1-1; 7 nucleotides match TRBD1. The CDR3 has 15 amino acids. CDR1 is SGHRS, CDR2 YFSETQ, per germline. Unmatched junction bases numbered 10, after V lost 0 bases and J lost 8 bases. The CDR3 reads CASSLGSLTGAEAFF. The CDR3 bases are TGCGCCAGCAGCTTGGGCTCTCTAACAGGGGCGGAAGCTTTCTTT. Drawing the rest from reference TRBV5-1 and TRBJ1-1, the complete variable domain is KAGVTQTPRYLIKTRGQQVTLSCSPISGHRSVSWYQQTPGQGLQFLFEYFSETQRNKGNFPGRFSGRQFSNSRSEMNVSTLELGDSALYLCASSLGSLTGAEAFFGQGTRLTVV.

This clone was counted only a few times. CDR3 loop: CASSYGTEYNEQFF. The CDR3 region has the DNA TGTGCCAGCAGTTACGGGACGGAATACAATGAGCAGTTCTTC. The V call is TRBV6-2 or TRBV6-3, the J call TRBJ2-1; D assignment may be TRBD1 or TRBD2 (5 bases each). Deletions cut 2 bases from V and 4 bases from J, with 9 bases between. CDR1 and CDR2 (germline): MNHEY, SVGEGT. The CDR3 consists of 14 residues.

Here the CDR3 reads CASSLRGMVTEAFF. The CDR3 bases are TGTGCCAGCTCCCTCCGGGGGATGGTCACTGAAGCTTTCTTT. The chain has TRBV27 and TRBJ1-1; D possibly corresponds to TRBD1 (5 bases). From germline, CDR1 is MNHEY and CDR2 SMNVEV (reference sequence). The CDR3 runs 14 residues. V was pared by 8 bases and J by 4 bases, with 17 bases between.

The J gene is TRBJ2-7, the V gene TRBV28; TRBD1 agrees at 7 bases. With V trimmed by 7 bases and J by 3 bases, 15 bases remained unmatched. The CDR3 loop spans 16 amino acids. Germline CDR1 reads MDHEN; CDR2 reads SYDVKM. The CDR3 reads CASTSPRRDSLYEQYF. Here the CDR3 DNA reads TGTGCCAGCACCTCCCCCCGAAGGGACAGCCTCTACGAGCAGTACTTC.

The V and J genes are TRBV14 and TRBJ2-1; D is uncertain. V was clipped by 1 base and J by 7 bases, with 8 bases between them. CDR1 and CDR2 (germline): SGHDN, FVKESK. This CDR3 region has 13 residues. CDR3 nucleotides: TGTGCCAGCAGCCAAGTAGGAGCGAATGAGCAGTTCTTC. Translated: CASSQVGANEQFF.

This clone appeared a few times. The chain employs TRBV19 and TRBJ2-7, with TRBD1 identical over 9 bases. V lost 6 bases and J lost 3; bases outside the gene matches: 6. Germline lookup yields CDR1 LNHDA and CDR2 SQIVND (reference sequence). The CDR3 runs 14 residues. CDR3 DNA sequence: TGTGCCAGTAGCGCGACAGGGGGTATCTACGAGCAGTACTTC. It specifies CASSATGGIYEQYF. Full variable domain (remainder filled in from reference TRBV19 and TRBJ2-7): DGGITQSPKYLFRKEGQNVTLSCEQNLNHDAMYWYRQDPGQGLRLIYYSQIVNDFQKGDIAEGYSVSREKKESFPLTVTSAQKNPTAFYLCASSATGGIYEQYFGPGTRLTVT.

Of note for this clone: This sample includes further DNA sequences coding for the same CDR3. J is TRBJ1-1 and V is TRBV6-5, with D hard to call. There are 12 residues in the CDR3. Germline V lookup: CDR1 MNHEY, CDR2 SVGAGI. Trimming took off 8 bases at V and 0 bases at J, with 7 bases between the two ends. CDR3: CASSGLNTEAFF. CDR3 coding DNA: TGTGCCAGCTCAGGACTGAACACTGAAGCTTTCTTT.

The chain links TRBV6-1 to TRBJ1-6, with D uncertain. Germline V gene lookup returns CDR1 MNHNS and CDR2 SASEGT. The length of the CDR3 is 15 residues. Trimming stripped 2 bases from V and 3 bases from J, with 8 bases between. The CDR3 is CASSETLGYNSPLHF. CDR3 coding DNA: TGTGCCAGCAGTGAAACACTGGGCTATAATTCACCCCTCCACTTT.

V usage is TRBV18 and J usage is TRBJ2-5, with 11 bases matching TRBD1. V lost 0 bases, J lost 6 bases, and 6 bases stayed unmatched. The V gene's germline CDR1 is KGHSH and CDR2 LQKENI. The CDR3 extends over 16 amino acids. In DNA, the CDR3 is TGTGCCAGCTCACCACCCGGGACAGGGGGAGCTAAGACCCAGTACTTC. Translating it yields CASSPPGTGGAKTQYF.

Points on this clone: Distinct nucleotide sequences in the sample also encode this CDR3. This chain joins TRBV27 and TRBJ1-2; the D gene is possibly TRBD1 (5 bases). The V and J ends lost 2 bases and 2 bases respectively, with 6 bases between them. This CDR3 region has 13 residues. CDR1 is MNHEY, CDR2 SMNVEV, per germline (reference sequence). Here the CDR3 reads CASSLAGNYGYTF. In nucleotides, the CDR3 is TGTGCCAGCAGTTTAGCAGGGAACTATGGCTACACCTTC.

CDR3 DNA: TGTGCTAGTGGTTTGGTATTATACGCGGATACGCAGTATTTT. Translating it yields CASGLVLYADTQYF. The chain couples TRBV12-5 to TRBJ2-3; D is uncertain. The CDR3 totals 14 residues. CDR1 is LGHNT, CDR2 FRNRAP, per germline. V lost 0 bases, J lost 6 bases, and 10 bases lay in between. The whole variable domain, remainder taken from reference TRBV12-5 and TRBJ2-3, is DARVTQTPRHKVTEMGQEVTMRCQPILGHNTVFWYRQTMMQGLELLAYFRNRAPLDDSGMPKDRFSAEMPDATLATLKIQPSEPRDSAVYFCASGLVLYADTQYFGPGTRLTVL.

The rearrangement joins TRBV7-2 to TRBJ1-5, with 7 nucleotides matching TRBD1. The germline gives CDR1 SGHTA, CDR2 FQGNSA. Trimming removed 0 bases from V and 2 bases from J; junction bases left unmatched: 1. The CDR3 has 15 residues. The CDR3 DNA reads TGTGCCAGCAGCTTAGCTACAGGGGGCAATCAGCCCCAGCATTTT. Its protein is CASSLATGGNQPQHF.

V and J are TRBV11-2 and TRBJ1-1, with D possibly matching TRBD1 (5 bases). CDR1 SGHAT and CDR2 FQNNGV come from the germline V gene. Trimming removed 1 base from V and 0 bases from J, with 12 bases in between. The CDR3 extends over 16 amino acids. For the CDR3, the DNA is TGTGCCAGCAGCTTAGTTCCAGGGATGGTGAACACTGAAGCTTTCTTT. Translation: CASSLVPGMVNTEAFF.

The CDR3 nucleotides read TGTGCCAGCAGCCCAGGACAGGGGAACTATGGCTACACCTTC. It specifies CASSPGQGNYGYTF. This chain links TRBV11-2 with TRBJ1-2; 9 bases match TRBD1. Losses at the gene ends were 5 bases for V and 2 bases for J; bases not matched to a gene: 3. The length of the CDR3 is 14 residues. Germline loops: CDR1 SGHAT, CDR2 FQNNGV.

The rearrangement uses TRBV5-6 and TRBJ1-1; a possible D gene is TRBD1 (5 bases). Trimming stripped 6 bases from V and 0 bases from J, with 12 bases between. CDR3 size: 14 residues. Per germline, CDR1 SGHDT and CDR2 YYEEEE. The CDR3, as DNA: TGTGCCAGCATCCCTGGGACCTTGAACACTGAAGCTTTCTTT. It encodes CASIPGTLNTEAFF.

This clone is a singleton in its sample. The chain links TRBV7-3 to TRBJ1-6, with D unresolved. The CDR3 is 15 amino acids. V was pared by 4 bases and J by 9 bases, with 16 bases between. Germline-derived CDR1 and CDR2 are SGHTA and FQGTGA. DNA of the CDR3: TGTGCCAGCAGCTCAATTGCGGGTCCAGGTTCACCCCTCCACTTT. This gives the protein CASSSIAGPGSPLHF.